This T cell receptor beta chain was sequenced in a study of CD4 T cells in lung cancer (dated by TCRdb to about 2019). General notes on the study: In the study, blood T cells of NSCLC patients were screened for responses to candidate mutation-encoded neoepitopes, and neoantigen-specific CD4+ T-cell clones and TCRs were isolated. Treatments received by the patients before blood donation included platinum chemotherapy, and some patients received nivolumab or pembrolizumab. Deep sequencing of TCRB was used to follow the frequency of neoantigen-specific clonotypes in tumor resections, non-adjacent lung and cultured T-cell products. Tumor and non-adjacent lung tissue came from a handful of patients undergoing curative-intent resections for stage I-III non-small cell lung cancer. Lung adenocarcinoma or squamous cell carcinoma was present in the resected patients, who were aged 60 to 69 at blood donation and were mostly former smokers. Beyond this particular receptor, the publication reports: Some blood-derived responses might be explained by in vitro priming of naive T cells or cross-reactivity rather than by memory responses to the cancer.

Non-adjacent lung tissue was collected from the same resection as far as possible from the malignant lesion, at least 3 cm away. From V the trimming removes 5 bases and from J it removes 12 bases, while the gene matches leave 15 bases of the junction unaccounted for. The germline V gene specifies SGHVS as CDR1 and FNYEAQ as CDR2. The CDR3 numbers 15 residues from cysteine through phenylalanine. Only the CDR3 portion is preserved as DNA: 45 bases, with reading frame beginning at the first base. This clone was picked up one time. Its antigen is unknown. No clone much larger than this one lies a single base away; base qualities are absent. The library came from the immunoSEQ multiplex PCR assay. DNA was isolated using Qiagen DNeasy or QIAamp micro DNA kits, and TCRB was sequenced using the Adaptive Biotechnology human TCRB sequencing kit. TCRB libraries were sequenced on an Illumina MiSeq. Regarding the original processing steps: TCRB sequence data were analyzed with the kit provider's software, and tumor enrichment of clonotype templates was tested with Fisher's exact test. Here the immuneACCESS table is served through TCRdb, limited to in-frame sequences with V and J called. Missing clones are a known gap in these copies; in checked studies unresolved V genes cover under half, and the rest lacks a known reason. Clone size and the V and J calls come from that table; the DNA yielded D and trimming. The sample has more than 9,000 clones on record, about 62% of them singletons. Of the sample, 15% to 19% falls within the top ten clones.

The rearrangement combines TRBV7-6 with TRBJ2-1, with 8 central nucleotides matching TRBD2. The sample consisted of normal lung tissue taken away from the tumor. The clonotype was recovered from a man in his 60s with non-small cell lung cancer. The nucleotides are TGTGCCAGCAGCCCCCAGCCAGTAGCGGGAACGGGGCAGTTCTTC. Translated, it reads CASSPQPVAGTGQFF.